This paragraph covers one T cell receptor (beta chain) sequence. Per the original data handling: The assay estimated nucleated cells by amplifying reference gene primers. Method: immunoSEQ multiplex PCR; TCRdb's copy keeps in-frame clones and lacks some. The V and J calls and clone size are taken from that table; D and trimming were inferred from the DNA. The table lists 150,000 to 200,000 clones, roughly four fifths of them singletons. The sample is drawn from a study of blood T cell repertoires in COVID-19. Study-wide context: The samples span acute and convalescent COVID-19 from the United States, Italy and Spain. T cells, B-cell-depleted T cells, or PBMCs provided the cDNA or gDNA that served as material.

This receptor was identified in a woman older than 75 with acute or convalescent COVID-19. The sample comprised peripheral blood.

CDR3 amino acids: CASSVAGNEKLFF. The CDR3, as DNA: TGTGCCAGCAGCGTAGCCGGGAATGAAAAACTGTTTTTT. This rearrangement joins TRBV9 to TRBJ1-4, with D unclear. The CDR3 has 13 amino acids. V was cut by 0 bases and J by 5 bases, with 5 bases left in between. Germline CDR1 and CDR2: SGDLS and YYNGEE.